A selection of T cell receptor beta chains follows, all from one sample in a study of brain T cells in children with intractable seizures. Sequencing used immunoSEQ multiplex PCR; TCRdb keeps in-frame clones, though not all of them. The table records 50,000 to 80,000 clones, roughly 95% of them present only once. This specimen was peripheral blood, taken at surgery. Source of these receptors: a boy under two years old with focal cortical dysplasia and intractable seizures. The CDR3 runs from the conserved cysteine through the conserved F or W. The D gene is left open where the match is weak. The listing skips clone size in some rows; elsewhere it reads once, few, many or a size class.

>NA|13|TRBJ1-1|TRBV19|NA
CASSTTENTEAFF
TGTGCCAGTAGTACGACGGAGAACACTGAAGCTTTCTTT
>TRBD1|15|TRBJ1-4|TRBV9|NA
CASSRDRGPNEKLFF
TGTGCCAGCAGCCGGGACAGGGGGCCCAATGAAAAACTGTTTTTT
>NA|16|TRBJ2-1|TRBV23-1|once
CASSPTPPLLYNEQFF
TGCGCCAGCAGTCCGACCCCGCCTCTCCTCTACAATGAGCAGTTCTTC
>TRBD1|15|TRBJ2-7|TRBV6-6|NA
CASSNQRQGAREQYF
TGTGCCAGCAGTAACCAAAGACAGGGGGCAAGGGAGCAGTACTTC
>NA|12|TRBJ2-7|TRBV3-1/TRBV3-2|NA
CASSQEIDEQYF
TGTGCCAGCAGCCAAGAGATCGACGAGCAGTACTTC
>NA|13|TRBJ2-2|TRBV19|NA
CASSTPNTGELFF
TGTGCCAGTAGTACCCCGAACACCGGGGAGCTGTTTTTT
>TRBD2|15|TRBJ2-1|TRBV27|NA
CASKGLAGKYNEQFF
TGTGCCAGCAAAGGACTAGCGGGAAAGTACAATGAGCAGTTCTTC
>NA|9|TRBJ2-7|TRBV6-4|NA
CARGLGGYF
TGTGCCAGGGGGCTGGGGGGGTACTTC
>TRBD1|15|TRBJ1-3|TRBV9|NA
CASSSGGDSGNTIYF
TGTGCCAGCAGCTCAGGGGGCGACTCTGGAAACACCATATATTTT
>NA|15|TRBJ1-3|TRBV2|NA
CASSEDSGSGNTIYF
TGTGCCAGCAGTGAGGACAGCGGCTCTGGAAACACCATATATTTT
>TRBD1|16|TRBJ1-2|TRBV24-1|few
CATSPGQIIPSNGYTF
TGTGCCACCAGCCCGGGACAGATCATCCCTTCAAACGGCTACACCTTC
>NA|14|TRBJ2-1|TRBV7-3|NA
CASSLSVPYNEQFF
TGTGCCAGCAGCTTAAGTGTACCTTACAATGAGCAGTTCTTC
>NA|14|TRBJ1-2|TRBV28|NA
CASSLTSPFYGYTF
TGTGCCAGCAGTTTAACGAGTCCCTTCTATGGCTACACCTTC
>NA|14|TRBJ2-5|TRBV27|NA
CASSRQKPGETQYF
TGTGCCAGCAGCCGTCAAAAGCCGGGTGAGACCCAGTACTTC
>NA|11|TRBJ1-6|TRBV28|once
CASRGVSPLHF
TGTGCCAGCAGAGGAGTTTCACCCCTCCACTTT
>TRBD1|16|TRBJ1-4|TRBV5-1|NA
CASTTGGPATNEKLFF
TGCGCCAGCACAACAGGGGGTCCTGCAACTAATGAAAAACTGTTTTTT
>TRBD1|15|TRBJ2-5|TRBV28|once
CASSAYRGSEETQYF
TGTGCCAGCAGTGCCTACAGGGGGTCCGAAGAGACCCAGTACTTC
>NA|15|TRBJ1-2|TRBV5-1|NA
CASSLGPGQTYGYTF
TGCGCCAGCAGCTTGGGTCCGGGTCAGACCTATGGCTACACCTTC
>TRBD1|20|TRBJ1-4|TRBV28|NA
CASSLAPTDRGLGTNEKLFF
TGTGCCAGCAGTTTGGCCCCCACCGACAGGGGGCTCGGAACTAATGAAAAACTGTTTTTT
>TRBD1|15|TRBJ1-1|TRBV4-1|NA
CASSQRQGAGTEAFF
TGCGCCAGCAGCCAACGGCAGGGGGCCGGCACTGAAGCTTTCTTT
>NA|15|TRBJ2-7|TRBV7-2|NA
CASSPRIGKRYEQYF
TGTGCCAGCAGCCCCCGGATCGGGAAAAGGTACGAGCAGTACTTC
>TRBD2|14|TRBJ2-5|TRBV4-1|NA
CASSHGLARETQYF
TGCGCCAGCAGCCACGGACTAGCTCGGGAGACCCAGTACTTC
>TRBD1|18|TRBJ1-6|TRBV7-2|NA
CASSPLQYRGTYNSPLHF
TGTGCCAGCAGCCCGCTTCAGTACAGGGGTACCTATAATTCACCCCTCCACTTT
>NA|17|TRBJ1-3|TRBV9|NA
CASSVAMQGTSGNTIYF
TGTGCCAGCAGCGTAGCTATGCAGGGTACGTCTGGAAACACCATATATTTT
>NA|15|TRBJ2-7|TRBV7-2|NA
CASSLVAPSSYEQYF
TGTGCCAGCAGCTTAGTGGCTCCAAGCTCCTACGAGCAGTACTTC
>TRBD1|15|TRBJ2-5|TRBV11-3|NA
CASSRRQGGGETQYF
TGTGCCAGCAGCCGGCGACAGGGCGGTGGAGAGACCCAGTACTTC
>NA|15|TRBJ1-1|TRBV7-2|once
CASSLEVYRDTEAFF
TGTGCCAGCAGCTTAGAAGTCTACAGGGACACTGAAGCTTTCTTT
>NA|17|TRBJ1-3|TRBV4-2|NA
CASSQDLGAASGNTIYF
TGTGCCAGCAGCCAAGACTTAGGGGCAGCCTCTGGAAACACCATATATTTT
>NA|15|TRBJ1-6|TRBV5-1|NA
CASSLRDSNNSPLHF
TGCGCCAGCAGCCTCAGGGATTCAAATAATTCACCCCTCCACTTT
>TRBD1|15|TRBJ2-2|TRBV19|NA
CASSVDRRSTGELFF
TGTGCCAGTAGTGTGGACAGGCGATCCACCGGGGAGCTGTTTTTT
>TRBD1|14|TRBJ1-1|TRBV7-9|NA
CASSTWTGSTEAFF
TGTGCCAGCAGCACCTGGACAGGGAGCACTGAAGCTTTCTTT
>TRBD2|14|TRBJ2-7|TRBV4-1|NA
CASSQLGLATEQYF
TGCGCCAGCAGCCAATTGGGACTAGCTACCGAGCAGTACTTC
>NA|13|TRBJ1-1|TRBV1|NA
CTSAQGWWTEAFF
TGCACCAGCGCACAGGGTTGGTGGACTGAAGCTTTCTTT
>TRBD1|19|TRBJ2-6|TRBV28|NA
CASSMIGTAASSGANVLTF
TGTGCCAGCAGTATGATCGGGACAGCGGCGAGCTCTGGGGCCAACGTCCTGACTTTC
>NA|17|TRBJ2-2|TRBV5-6|NA
CASSGIPGPKNTGELFF
TGTGCCAGCAGCGGGATCCCGGGACCGAAGAACACCGGGGAGCTGTTTTTT
>NA|14|TRBJ1-3|TRBV7-6|NA
CASSAGTTGNTIYF
TGTGCCAGCAGCGCAGGAACTACTGGAAACACCATATATTTT
>TRBD2|14|TRBJ2-7|TRBV19|NA
CAGSTSGRGYEQYF
TGTGCCGGTAGTACTAGCGGGAGAGGTTACGAGCAGTACTTC
>TRBD2|13|TRBJ2-3|TRBV24-1|NA
CATSEWTSSTQYF
TGTGCCACCAGTGAGTGGACTAGTTCTACGCAGTATTTT
>NA|13|TRBJ2-7|TRBV27|NA
CASSYDKTYEQYF
TGTGCCAGCAGTTATGACAAAACCTACGAGCAGTACTTC
>TRBD2|15|TRBJ2-7|TRBV5-1|NA
CASSPGLAAPYEQYF
TGCGCCAGCAGCCCGGGACTAGCGGCCCCCTACGAGCAGTACTTC
>TRBD1|13|TRBJ2-7|TRBV24-1|NA
CATLSGTGIEQYF
TGTGCCACTCTATCCGGGACAGGGATCGAGCAGTACTTC
>NA|14|TRBJ1-2|TRBV27|NA
CASSLQGANYGYTF
TGTGCCAGCAGTCTACAGGGAGCTAACTATGGCTACACCTTC
>NA|11|TRBJ2-5|TRBV3-1/TRBV3-2|NA
CASSFQETQYF
TGTGCCAGCAGTTTTCAAGAGACCCAGTACTTC
>TRBD2|16|TRBJ2-3|TRBV6-6|NA
CASSSSLAVLTDTQYF
TGTGCCAGCAGTTCCTCACTAGCGGTTCTCACAGATACGCAGTATTTT
>NA|12|TRBJ2-2|TRBV6-5|NA
CASSARVGELFF
TGTGCCAGCAGCGCTCGGGTGGGGGAGCTGTTTTTT
>NA|15|TRBJ1-6|TRBV7-8|NA
CASSLGRGNNSPLHF
TGTGCCAGCAGCTTGGGCAGGGGAAACAATTCACCCCTCCACTTT